These T cell receptor beta chains were read from a single sample in a study of cytomegalovirus exposure and HLA in healthy donors. The protocol was immunoSEQ multiplex PCR, while the TCRdb copy is restricted to in-frame clones and leaves out a portion. The sample includes some 150,000 clones, 70% to 80% of them seen just once. Material: PBMCs. The receptors here all came from a human donor in good health. Each CDR3 is given with its conserved first and last residue. Each record gives: V gene, clone size, J gene, D gene, CDR3 DNA, CDR3 protein. The D gene is left open where the match is weak. Clone size is given for some rows only: seen once, a few or many times, or a class if the clone is expanded.

TRBV5-4,.,TRBJ2-2,.,TGTGCCAGCAGCTTGGCCGGGGCGAACACCGGGGAGCTGTTTTTT,CASSLAGANTGELFF
TRBV19,.,TRBJ2-3,.,TGTGCCAGTAGTATCGGCGGAGATACGCAGTATTTT,CASSIGGDTQYF
TRBV2,.,TRBJ1-5,.,TGTGCCAGCAGTGAACAAGCCCGGAGAGTAAGCAATCAGCCCCAGCATTTT,CASSEQARRVSNQPQHF
TRBV6-1,.,TRBJ2-1,TRBD1,TGTGCCCTCCACGAACCGGGACAGGGGGGCAATGAGCAGTTCTTC,CALHEPGQGGNEQFF
TRBV6-1,.,TRBJ2-1,.,TGTGCCACCCAGACGACAGGTTTTTTGAATGAGCAGTTCTTC,CATQTTGFLNEQFF
TRBV5-4,.,TRBJ1-1,TRBD1,TGTGCCAGCAGCTTGTTAGGTGAGGGGGCTGGGGGCACTGAAGCTTTCTTT,CASSLLGEGAGGTEAFF
TRBV7-9,.,TRBJ1-3,.,TGTGCCAGCAGCTTAGTAGGAGACCCCGGGTTATATTTT,CASSLVGDPGLYF
TRBV29-1,.,TRBJ2-1,.,TGCAGCGTTGTGCGGCGGGAAACGCACAATGAGCAGTTCTTC,CSVVRRETHNEQFF
TRBV15,few,TRBJ2-3,.,TGTGCCACCAGCACCGTAAGCGGTATTACAGATACGCAGTATTTT,CATSTVSGITDTQYF
TRBV30,.,TRBJ1-5,.,TGTGCCTGGAGTGTGGTCGGCCCGGCAGGTGATCAGCCCCAGCATTTT,CAWSVVGPAGDQPQHF
TRBV30,few,TRBJ1-2,.,TGTGCCTGGAGCCGAGGGACTGCCTATGGCTACACCTTC,CAWSRGTAYGYTF
TRBV20-1,.,TRBJ1-1,.,TGCAGTGCTAGGGCAGACACTGAAGCTTTCTTT,CSARADTEAFF
TRBV4-1,few,TRBJ2-7,TRBD2,TGCGCCAGCAGCCATCTAGTGACTAGCGGGCAAAGCTCCTACGAGCAGTACTTC,CASSHLVTSGQSSYEQYF
TRBV27,.,TRBJ1-1,TRBD1,TGTGCCAGCAGTTTCAACAGGGGGTGGGCGGCTTTCTTT,CASSFNRGWAAFF
TRBV7-9,.,TRBJ2-7,.,TGTGCCAGCAGCAAAGGGACTTCCTACGAGCAGTACTTC,CASSKGTSYEQYF
TRBV14,.,TRBJ1-2,.,TGTGCCAGCAGCCAAGGACGTTGGGCAGGGCGCGGCTACACCTTC,CASSQGRWAGRGYTF
TRBV10-3,.,TRBJ2-1,TRBD2,TGTGCCATCAGTGCTTTAGCGGGGGGCAACAATGAGCAGTTCTTC,CAISALAGGNNEQFF
TRBV30,.,TRBJ1-2,TRBD1,TGTGCCTGCGGACAGGACTATGGCTACACCTTC,CACGQDYGYTF
TRBV4-3,.,TRBJ2-7,TRBD2,TGCGCCAGCAGCCAGGGAACGACCCGACTAGCGGGGTCCTACGAGCAGTACTTC,CASSQGTTRLAGSYEQYF
TRBV19,.,TRBJ2-7,TRBD2,TGTGCCAGTAGTATTAGGGCTAGCGGGAGCTACGAGCAGTACTTC,CASSIRASGSYEQYF
TRBV5-6,.,TRBJ2-5,.,TGTGCCAGCAGCTCTGCTGACAGCATCCAAGAGACCCAGTACTTC,CASSSADSIQETQYF
TRBV9,.,TRBJ1-3,.,TGTGCCAGCAGCGTAGGAGAACTACGTGGAAACACCATATATTTT,CASSVGELRGNTIYF